Presented here are 26 T cell receptor beta chains from one specimen sequenced in a study of blood T cell repertoires in COVID-19. This table comes from immunoSEQ multiplex PCR, and its TCRdb copy is limited to in-frame clones, with some not included. This table holds 170,000 or so clones, roughly 85% found once. The source material was PBMCs or T cells enriched from blood (not recorded which). These receptors all stem from a woman aged 18-29 years who had recovered from COVID-19.

This clone was observed a single time. The chain is built from TRBV30 and TRBJ2-2, with D perhaps matching TRBD1 (6 bases). The CDR3 is 14 amino acids. V was trimmed by 6 bases and J by 7 bases, leaving 18 bases between them. Germline V gene lookup returns CDR1 GTSNPN and CDR2 SVGIG (reference sequence). The CDR3 loop is CACARRTVNGELFF. Here the CDR3 DNA reads TGTGCCTGCGCCAGGAGGACAGTAAACGGGGAGCTGTTTTTT.

The V gene is TRBV4-3, the J gene TRBJ2-1; TRBD2 matches 11 bases. Losses at the gene ends were 2 bases for V and 3 bases for J; bases not matched to a gene: 6. The CDR3 contains 17 residues. Germline V gene lookup returns CDR1 LGHNA and CDR2 YSLEER. This chain's CDR3 is CASSQLSGGGFYNEQFF. CDR3 bases: TGCGCCAGCAGCCAACTTAGCGGGGGGGGCTTCTACAATGAGCAGTTCTTC.

This chain uses TRBV5-6 with TRBJ1-5, with D maybe TRBD1 (5 bases). V was clipped by 1 base and J by 4 bases, with 12 bases between them. Germline loops: CDR1 SGHDT, CDR2 YYEEEE. The CDR3 totals 15 residues. The CDR3, as DNA: TGTGCCAGCAGCTTGAAGCAGGGTACGAATCAGCCCCAGCATTTT. It is translated as CASSLKQGTNQPQHF.

DNA of the CDR3: TGTGCAGCCGGGACAGAGAGCAATCAGCCCCAGCATTTT. This sequence encodes CAAGTESNQPQHF. V and J are TRBV2 and TRBJ1-5, with 7 bases identical to TRBD1. Per the germline V gene, CDR1 is SNHLY and CDR2 is FYNNEI. CDR3 length: 13 residues.

This clone was counted a single time. The V and J genes are TRBV30 and TRBJ1-3; 8 nucleotides line up with TRBD1. The germline CDR1 and CDR2 sequences are GTSNPN and SVGIG (reference sequence). Losses at the gene ends were 4 bases for V and 3 bases for J; bases not matched to a gene: 8. The CDR3 runs 15 residues. This CDR3 is CAWNAGTGLGNTIYF. In nucleotides, the CDR3 is TGTGCCTGGAATGCCGGGACAGGTCTTGGAAACACCATATATTTT.

V usage is TRBV6-5 and J usage is TRBJ2-1, with TRBD2 matching 7 bases. The germline CDR1 and CDR2 sequences are MNHEY and SVGAGI. V lost 4 bases to trimming and J lost 5 bases; unmatched junction nucleotides: 8. This CDR3 is 15 amino acids long. Here the CDR3 reads CASSSPAGPNNEQFF. CDR3 sequence (DNA): TGTGCCAGCAGTTCTCCAGCGGGACCTAACAATGAGCAGTTCTTC.

This chain links TRBV9 with TRBJ1-5, with D perhaps matching TRBD1 (6 bases). V gave up 2 bases and J gave up 2 bases, with 11 bases separating them. This CDR3 has 15 amino acids. Germline CDR1 is SGDLS and CDR2 is YYNGEE. The chain's CDR3 is CASSVGGQGNQPQHF. CDR3 DNA sequence: TGTGCCAGCAGCGTGGGGGGGCAGGGCAATCAGCCCCAGCATTTT.

This sequence joins TRBV18 and TRBJ1-3; 10 nucleotides match TRBD1. V lost 1 base, J lost 6 bases, and 3 bases stayed unmatched. CDR1 is KGHSH, CDR2 LQKENI, per germline. The CDR3 loop spans 15 amino acids. CDR3 bases: TGTGCCAGCTCACCACGTGGACAGGGGGAAAACACCATATATTTT. It encodes CASSPRGQGENTIYF.

The V gene is TRBV6-5, the J gene TRBJ2-5; 7 bases are shared with TRBD2. Germline V gives CDR1 MNHEY, CDR2 SVGAGI. The CDR3 has 15 amino acids. J gave up 0 bases and V 11 bases, and 12 bases lay outside the gene matches. The CDR3 DNA reads TGTGCCTCCTTTTGGTGGCGGGAGAACCAAGAGACCCAGTACTTC. Its translation is CASFWWRENQETQYF.

This clone was seen only a few times. The V gene is TRBV6-2 or TRBV6-3, the J gene TRBJ2-7; D is unresolved. The germline CDR1 and CDR2 sequences are MNHEY and SVGEGT. V lost 6 bases to trimming and J lost 0 bases, with 6 bases between them. CDR3 length: 12 residues. The CDR3 coding sequence is TGTGCCAGCAGCAAACTCTCCTACGAGCAGTACTTC. Amino acid sequence: CASSKLSYEQYF.

The CDR3 DNA reads TGTGCCAGCAGCAACGACAGGGGCAGTTCACCCCTCCACTTT. It yields the protein CASSNDRGSSPLHF. The rearrangement uses TRBV5-6 and TRBJ1-6, with 8 bases aligning to TRBD1. Losses at the gene ends were 4 bases for V and 9 bases for J; bases not matched to a gene: 6. The germline V gene encodes CDR1 SGHDT and CDR2 YYEEEE. The CDR3 runs to 14 residues.

The chain links TRBV7-6 to TRBJ2-3, with D tentatively TRBD1 (6 bases). CDR3 length: 14 amino acids. Germline assignment: CDR1 SGHVS and CDR2 FNYEAQ. V gave up 5 bases and J gave up 2 bases, with 11 bases separating them. In nucleotides, the CDR3 is TGTGCCAGCAGCCCTGGACAGTCCACAGATACGCAGTATTTT. It encodes CASSPGQSTDTQYF.

The chain has TRBV24-1 and TRBJ2-5; 9 bases are shared with TRBD2. In germline, CDR1 is KGHDR, CDR2 SFDVKD. V lost 3 bases and J lost 1; bases outside the gene matches: 8. The length of the CDR3 is 17 residues. CDR3 region: CATSDRGLAGFQETQYF. CDR3 sequence (DNA): TGTGCCACCAGTGATCGTGGTCTAGCGGGGTTCCAAGAGACCCAGTACTTC.

The chain links TRBV5-6 to TRBJ1-6; D unresolved. Germline V gene data show CDR1 as SGHDT and CDR2 as YYEEEE. The CDR3 contains 16 residues. V shed 0 bases and J shed 0 bases, with 7 bases lying between them. The CDR3 reads CASSLVGSSYNSPLHF. The CDR3 bases are TGTGCCAGCAGCTTGGTCGGGAGCTCCTATAATTCACCCCTCCACTTT.

Here the CDR3 DNA reads TGCGCCAGCAGCTTGGGGGACAGGGGGTGGCAATCACCCCTCCACTTT. This encodes CASSLGDRGWQSPLHF. V gene TRBV5-1 combines with J gene TRBJ1-6; 11 nucleotides align to TRBD1. The germline gives CDR1 SGHRS, CDR2 YFSETQ. J gave up 10 bases and V 0 bases, and 6 bases lay outside the gene matches. This CDR3 spans 16 amino acids. Complete variable domain (other parts from reference TRBV5-1 and TRBJ1-6): KAGVTQTPRYLIKTRGQQVTLSCSPISGHRSVSWYQQTPGQGLQFLFEYFSETQRNKGNFPGRFSGRQFSNSRSEMNVSTLELGDSALYLCASSLGDRGWQSPLHFGNGTRLTVT.

The rearrangement joins TRBV5-5 to TRBJ1-5; TRBD1 matches 10 bases. The CDR3 covers 14 residues. CDR1 SGHKS and CDR2 YYEKEE come from the germline V gene (reference sequence). J gave up 4 bases and V 3 bases, and 1 base lay outside the gene matches. The CDR3 sequence: CASSWGQGNQPQHF. The DNA for the CDR3 is TGTGCCAGCAGCTGGGGACAGGGGAATCAGCCCCAGCATTTT. Supplemented by reference TRBV5-5 and TRBJ1-5, the full variable domain reads DAGVTQSPTHLIKTRGQQVTLRCSPISGHKSVSWYQQVLGQGPQFIFQYYEKEERGRGNFPDRFSARQFPNYSSELNVNALLLGDSALYLCASSWGQGNQPQHFGDGTRLSIL.

This chain uses TRBV2 with TRBJ1-2, with 12 bases that match TRBD1. Germline V gene lookup returns CDR1 SNHLY and CDR2 FYNNEI. V trimming: 2 bases; J trimming: 0 bases; junction bases outside the gene matches: 10. CDR3 length: 19 amino acids. CDR3 residues: CASSEYRRDRGPTNYGYTF. The CDR3 region has the DNA TGTGCCAGCAGTGAATATAGGAGGGACAGGGGGCCCACTAACTATGGCTACACCTTC.

This chain connects TRBV5-1 to TRBJ2-5, with 9 bases identical to TRBD1. Trimming cost V 1 base and J 5 bases; bases outside gene matches: 3. CDR3 length: 14 amino acids. Germline values: CDR1 SGHRS, CDR2 YFSETQ. In nucleotides, the CDR3 is TGCGCCAGCAGCTTGACAGGGGGCGGGGAGACCCAGTACTTC. It encodes CASSLTGGGETQYF.

The CDR3 DNA reads TGTGCCAGCAGCATGACTAGCGGTTCTAGCTCCTACAATGAGCAGTTCTTC. Amino acids: CASSMTSGSSSYNEQFF. The V gene is TRBV7-9, the J gene TRBJ2-1; 9 bases align to TRBD2. The CDR3 is 17 residues long. Germline loops: CDR1 SEHNR, CDR2 FQNEAQ (reference sequence). The V segment lost 5 bases and the J segment 0 bases; nucleotides outside the gene matches: 8.

The chain recombines TRBV19 with TRBJ2-1, with no clear D. V was shortened by 1 base and J by 7 bases, with 5 bases between the two germline ends. CDR3 length: 12 amino acids. From germline, CDR1 is LNHDA and CDR2 SQIVND (reference sequence). DNA of the CDR3: TGTGCCAGTAGTATAGGTAGAAATGAGCAGTTCTTC. Translation: CASSIGRNEQFF.

The CDR3 protein is CAISRQGGSPLHF. The CDR3 bases are TGTGCCATCAGCCGACAGGGTGGTTCACCCCTCCACTTT. The genes are TRBV10-3 and TRBJ1-6; TRBD1 matches 7 bases. This CDR3 is built from 13 residues. The V gene's germline CDR1 is ENHRY and CDR2 SYGVKD. Trimming at V came to 6 bases and at J to 9 bases, leaving 5 bases not matched to a gene.

The chain recombines TRBV11-2 with TRBJ2-1, with D hard to call. The germline gives CDR1 SGHAT, CDR2 FQNNGV. The CDR3 spans 12 residues. Trimming took off 2 bases at V and 8 bases at J, with 7 bases between the two ends. CDR3 coding DNA: TGTGCCAGCAGCTTACTAGTTGATGAGCAGTTCTTC. Translated: CASSLLVDEQFF. Full variable domain (outside the CDR3, taken from reference TRBV11-2 and TRBJ2-1): EAGVAQSPRYKIIEKRQSVAFWCNPISGHATLYWYQQILGQGPKLLIQFQNNGVVDDSQLPKDRFSAERLKGVDSTLKIQPAKLEDSAVYLCASSLLVDEQFFGPGTRLTVL.

The chain carries TRBV7-2 and TRBJ1-5; perhaps TRBD1 as D (5 bases). The CDR3 length is 12 residues. CDR1 is SGHTA, CDR2 FQGNSA, per germline. V dropped 5 bases and J dropped 7 bases, with 9 bases sitting between them. CDR3: CASSPPGQPQHF. DNA of the CDR3: TGTGCCAGCAGCCCCCCAGGGCAGCCCCAGCATTTT. Full variable domain (remainder filled in from reference TRBV7-2 and TRBJ1-5): GAGVSQSPSNKVTEKGKDVELRCDPISGHTALYWYRQSLGQGLEFLIYFQGNSAPDKSGLPSDRFSAERTGGSVSTLTIQRTQQEDSAVYLCASSPPGQPQHFGDGTRLSIL.

The DNA of the CDR3 is TGCAGCGTACACAGGGGTGCCACTGAAGCTTTCTTT. Translating it yields CSVHRGATEAFF. J is TRBJ1-1 and V is TRBV29-1; 7 bases are a match to TRBD1. The CDR3 sequence is 12 residues long. Germline V lookup: CDR1 SQVTM, CDR2 ANQGSEA. Unmatched junction bases numbered 5, after V lost 6 bases and J lost 4 bases. The complete variable domain, with remaining parts taken from reference TRBV29-1 and TRBJ1-1, reads SAVISQKPSRDICQRGTSLTIQCQVDSQVTMMFWYRQQPGQSLTLIATANQGSEATYESGFVIDKFPISRPNLTFSTLTVSNMSPEDSSIYLCSVHRGATEAFFGQGTRLTVV.

The chain joins TRBV20-1 to TRBJ2-5; D is perhaps TRBD1 (6 bases). The V gene's germline CDR1 is DFQATT and CDR2 SNEGSKA (reference sequence). V lost 3 bases, J lost 3 bases, and 11 bases lay in between. The CDR3 covers 13 residues. CDR3: CSASSGTKETQYF. The CDR3 DNA reads as TGCAGTGCTAGTTCTGGGACAAAAGAGACCCAGTACTTC.

The chain couples TRBV10-3 to TRBJ1-1; possible D gene TRBD1, 6 bases. Per the germline V gene, CDR1 is ENHRY and CDR2 is SYGVKD. This CDR3 has 14 residues. The V end lost 4 bases, the J end lost 1 base, and 10 bases lay between the germline ends. This chain's CDR3 is CAISGLQGNTEAFF. The CDR3 DNA reads as TGTGCCATCAGTGGGCTACAGGGGAACACTGAAGCTTTCTTT.